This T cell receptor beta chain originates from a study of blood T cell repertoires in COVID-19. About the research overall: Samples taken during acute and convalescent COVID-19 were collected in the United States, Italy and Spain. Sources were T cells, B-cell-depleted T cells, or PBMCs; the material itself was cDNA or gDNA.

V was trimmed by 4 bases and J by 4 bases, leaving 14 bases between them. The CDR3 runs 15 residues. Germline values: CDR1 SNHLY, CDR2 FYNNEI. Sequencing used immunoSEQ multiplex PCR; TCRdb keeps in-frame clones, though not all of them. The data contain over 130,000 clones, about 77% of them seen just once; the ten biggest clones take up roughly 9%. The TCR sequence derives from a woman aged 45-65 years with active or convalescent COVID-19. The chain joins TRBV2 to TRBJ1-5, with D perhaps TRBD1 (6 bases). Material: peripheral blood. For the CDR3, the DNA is TGTGCCAGCAGTGGGGTGGCAGGGGCGAATCAGCCCCAGCATTTT. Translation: CASSGVAGANQPQHF.